One sample yielded the 15 T cell receptor beta chains listed below, sequenced in a study of blood T cell repertoires in COVID-19. Sequencing was performed with immunoSEQ multiplex PCR; in TCRdb, only in-frame clones are kept and a portion is missing. The repertoire holds 150,000 to 200,000 clones, around 84% seen once, with 5.5% to 7% in the top ten. The sample comprised peripheral blood. The receptors here all came from a man aged 50 to 59 with active or convalescent COVID-19.

The chain uses TRBV7-2 and TRBJ1-1; D gene uncertain. Trimming shortened V by 1 base and J by 1 base, and 13 bases separated the two germline ends. The CDR3 has 16 amino acids. The germline V gene has CDR1 SGHTA and CDR2 FQGNSA. Here the CDR3 DNA reads TGTGCCAGCAGCTTAGTGGCCAGACTCAGGAACACTGAAGCTTTCTTT. It encodes CASSLVARLRNTEAFF.

The CDR3 region has the DNA TGTGCCAGCAGCCGGGGGTATGGCTACACCTTC. This codes for CASSRGYGYTF. The chain links TRBV27 to TRBJ1-2, with a tentative D call TRBD1 (5 bases). CDR1 is MNHEY and CDR2 is SMNVEV in the germline V gene (reference sequence). Trimming stripped 6 bases from V and 5 bases from J, with 7 bases between. This CDR3 is built from 11 residues.

This clone has just one count. The chain links TRBV7-3 to TRBJ2-7; TRBD2 matches 10 bases. Germline CDR1 and CDR2: SGHTA and FQGTGA. V lost 5 bases to trimming and J lost 2 bases; unmatched junction nucleotides: 9. This CDR3 is built from 16 residues. The CDR3 nucleotides are TGTGCCAGCAGCCCTCAAGCGGGAGGGGGAGCCTACGAGCAGTACTTC. Translating gives CASSPQAGGGAYEQYF.

The J gene is TRBJ2-3, the V gene TRBV2, with 9 bases fitting TRBD1. This CDR3 has 17 residues. The junction had 8 bases not matched to a gene; V was cut back by 1 base and J by 3 bases. Per germline, CDR1 SNHLY and CDR2 FYNNEI. The CDR3: CASSEGSDGTGTDTQYF. CDR3 coding DNA: TGTGCCAGCAGTGAAGGGTCCGACGGGACAGGGACAGATACGCAGTATTTT.

This chain connects TRBV27 to TRBJ1-6, with unresolved D. V was shortened by 10 bases and J by 10 bases, with 17 bases between the two germline ends. This CDR3 is built from 13 residues. Germline lookup yields CDR1 MNHEY and CDR2 SMNVEV (reference sequence). Written as DNA, the CDR3 is TGTGCCACTGCGGGCCGATGGGAATCACCCCTCCACTTT. It encodes CATAGRWESPLHF.

This chain links TRBV30 with TRBJ2-7; no definite D call. Germline CDR1 and CDR2: GTSNPN and SVGIG (reference sequence). This CDR3 is 13 amino acids long. Trimming took 4 bases from V and 1 from J, leaving 11 bases between them. CDR3 region: CAWTALSSYEQYF. The CDR3, as DNA: TGTGCCTGGACTGCGCTAAGTTCCTACGAGCAGTACTTC.

This sequence joins TRBV23-1 and TRBJ2-2, with 7 nucleotides matching TRBD1. TRBV23-1 is an open reading frame whose function is uncertain. CDR3 size: 16 residues. Trimming took 4 bases from V and 2 from J; bases not matched to a gene: 7. The CDR3 sequence is CASSRPGQTNTGELFF. DNA for the CDR3: TGCGCCAGCAGTCGCCCGGGACAGACTAACACCGGGGAGCTGTTTTTT.

The gene calls are TRBV4-2 and TRBJ2-2; possibly TRBD1 for D (5 bases). CDR1 and CDR2 (germline): LGHNA, YNFKEQ. This CDR3 spans 18 amino acids. Trimming shortened V by 0 bases and J by 3 bases, and 17 bases separated the two germline ends. CDR3: CASSQEIKGSSDTGELFF. The CDR3, as DNA: TGTGCCAGCAGCCAAGAGATAAAGGGGTCGAGTGACACCGGGGAGCTGTTTTTT.

This chain joins TRBV7-9 and TRBJ1-3; D remains unclear. From germline, CDR1 is SEHNR and CDR2 FQNEAQ (reference sequence). V dropped 1 base and J dropped 8 bases, with 12 bases sitting between them. The length of the CDR3 is 14 residues. In DNA form, the CDR3 reads TGTGCCAGCAGCTTAGGGTCTGGCTTCGACACCATATATTTT. Translating it yields CASSLGSGFDTIYF.

The rearrangement joins TRBV19 to TRBJ2-1; TRBD1 agrees at 8 bases. Trimming at V came to 6 bases and at J to 1 base, leaving 5 bases not matched to a gene. Germline loops: CDR1 LNHDA, CDR2 SQIVND (reference sequence). This CDR3 is 15 amino acids long. The CDR3 DNA reads as TGTGCCAGTAGAAGGACAGGGACGTCCTACAATGAGCAGTTCTTC. Its protein product is CASRRTGTSYNEQFF.

This clone was found a few times. The chain carries TRBV19 and TRBJ2-2, with 7 bases identical to TRBD1. Germline CDR1 LNHDA, CDR2 SQIVND (reference sequence). V shed 9 bases, J shed 6 bases, and the junction held 13 bases outside the gene matches. This CDR3 is built from 15 residues. In nucleotides, the CDR3 is TGTGCCAGCAGTTGGGCCAGGGGGTTGGCCGGGGAGCTGTTTTTT. Its protein product is CASSWARGLAGELFF.

V and J are TRBV7-9 and TRBJ1-2, with D possibly being TRBD1 (5 bases). CDR3 length equals 13 residues. Germline CDR1 is SEHNR and CDR2 is FQNEAQ (reference sequence). V shed 2 bases and J shed 8 bases, with 12 bases lying between them. As DNA, the CDR3 is TGTGCCAGCAGCTTAAATGGGGCAGAGGGCTACACCTTC. Amino acid sequence: CASSLNGAEGYTF. Full variable domain (missing parts from reference TRBV7-9 and TRBJ1-2): DTGVSQNPRHKITKRGQNVTFRCDPISEHNRLYWYRQTLGQGPEFLTYFQNEAQLEKSRLLSDRFSAERPKGSFSTLEIQRTEQGDSAMYLCASSLNGAEGYTFGSGTRLTVV.

Only a few counts were recorded for this clone. The chain employs TRBV29-1 and TRBJ1-2; 10 bases align to TRBD1. J was trimmed by 5 bases and V by 4 bases; bases with no gene match: 7. This CDR3 is 14 amino acids long. Germline V gene lookup returns CDR1 SQVTM and CDR2 ANQGSEA. The CDR3 DNA follows: TGCAGCGTTGCCGGCGGGACAGGGGAATATGGCTACACCTTC. Its protein is CSVAGGTGEYGYTF. The variable domain in full, with the rest retrieved from reference TRBV29-1 and TRBJ1-2, is SAVISQKPSRDICQRGTSLTIQCQVDSQVTMMFWYRQQPGQSLTLIATANQGSEATYESGFVIDKFPISRPNLTFSTLTVSNMSPEDSSIYLCSVAGGTGEYGYTFGSGTRLTVV.

The chain has TRBV7-8 and TRBJ1-3; possibly TRBD1 for D (6 bases). The CDR3 extends over 14 amino acids. Trimming cost V 7 bases and J 3 bases, with 13 bases left between them. Germline V CDR1 and CDR2: SGHVS, FQNEAQ. DNA for the CDR3: TGTGCCAGCACCAAAAGGGGGAGTGGAAACACCATATATTTT. Translating gives CASTKRGSGNTIYF.

The V call is TRBV11-3, the J call TRBJ1-2; 10 nucleotides line up with TRBD1. This CDR3 comprises 15 residues. V lost 5 bases, J lost 7 bases, and 10 bases stayed unmatched. Germline values: CDR1 SGHNT, CDR2 YENEEA. CDR3 in amino acids: CASSTLGQGGFGYTF. CDR3 nucleotides: TGTGCCAGCAGCACACTTGGACAGGGGGGGTTTGGCTACACCTTC.